This TCR beta chain came from a study of metastatic and nonmetastatic thyroid tumors. Study at large: Malignant and benign thyroid patients had repertoires compared in peripheral blood and tumor or nodule tissue.

Original processing methods: For papillary thyroid cancer, a distant-metastasis classifier was constructed from CDR3 differences observed across clinicopathological groups. Via MiXCR, TCRdb re-called the PCR reads. TCRdb's processing, not the authors', yielded these V and J calls. The data contain approximately 12,000 clones, 30% to 35% of them singletons. CDR1 and CDR2 (germline): SGHRS, YFSETQ. CDR3 length: 16 amino acids. V was pared by 4 bases and J by 2 bases, with 16 bases between. No patient received treatment before thyroid surgery. Sequencing input: tumor tissue. The chain is built from TRBV5-1 and TRBJ1-3; D perhaps matches TRBD1 (5 bases). The clonotype originates from a male donor with papillary thyroid cancer or a benign thyroid nodule (not recorded which). Some clones in this sample may be carry-over from other donors' samples. The CDR3 loop is CASSGRGLGPGNTIYF. CDR3 DNA sequence: TGCGCCAGCAGCGGGCGAGGGTTGGGGCCTGGAAACACCATATATTTT. The full variable domain, with the rest looked up from reference TRBV5-1 and TRBJ1-3, is KAGVTQTPRYLIKTRGQQVTLSCSPISGHRSVSWYQQTPGQGLQFLFEYFSETQRNKGNFPGRFSGRQFSNSRSEMNVSTLELGDSALYLCASSGRGLGPGNTIYFGEGSWLTVV.